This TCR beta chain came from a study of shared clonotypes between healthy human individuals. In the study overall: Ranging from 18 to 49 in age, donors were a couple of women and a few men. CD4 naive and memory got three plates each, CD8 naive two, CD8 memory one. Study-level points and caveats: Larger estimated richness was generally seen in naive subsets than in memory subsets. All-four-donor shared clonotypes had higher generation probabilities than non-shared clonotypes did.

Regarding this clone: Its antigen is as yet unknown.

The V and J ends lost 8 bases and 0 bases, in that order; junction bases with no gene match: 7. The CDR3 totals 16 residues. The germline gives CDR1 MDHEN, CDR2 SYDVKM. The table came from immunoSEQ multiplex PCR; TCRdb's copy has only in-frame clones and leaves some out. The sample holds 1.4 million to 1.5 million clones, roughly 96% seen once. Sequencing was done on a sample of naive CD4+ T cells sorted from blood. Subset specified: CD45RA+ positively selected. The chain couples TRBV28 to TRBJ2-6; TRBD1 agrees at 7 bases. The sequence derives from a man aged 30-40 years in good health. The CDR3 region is CASLGQYLSGANVLTF. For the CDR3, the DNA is TGTGCCAGCTTGGGACAGTACCTCTCTGGGGCCAACGTCCTGACTTTC.